The entry that follows covers one TCR beta chain sequence. PCR employed 60 Vbeta and 13 Jbeta primers. Profiled with immunoSEQ multiplex PCR; TCRdb holds only in-frame clones, not every one. The table records some 70,000 clones, around 78% of them present only once. The data are from a study of cytomegalovirus exposure and HLA in healthy donors. With 8 bases removed from V and 5 bases from J, the gap between germline ends came to 16 bases. The CDR3 has 13 residues. Germline-derived CDR1 and CDR2 are MDHEN and SYDVKM. The sequencing input was PBMCs. This clonotype was obtained from a man between 50 and 59 years old in good health and CMV-seronegative. V usage is TRBV28 and J usage is TRBJ2-7; a weak D match, TRBD2 (5 bases). Here the CDR3 reads CASQTEAGNEQYF. CDR3 coding DNA: TGTGCCAGCCAGACGGAGGCGGGTAACGAGCAGTACTTC.